These T cell receptor beta chains were read from a single sample in a study of beta chain features in type 1 diabetes. Method: immunoSEQ multiplex PCR; TCRdb's copy keeps in-frame clones and lacks some. Seen here are 150,000 to 200,000 clones, more than 60% observed once, and the top ten hold under 0.1%. The sample comprised naive CD4+ T cells from blood. All receptors derive from a man aged 25 to 40 with type 1 diabetes. Both conserved end residues are part of each CDR3. The D gene is left open where the match is weak. Where a row states a size, it is once, few, many or the class of an expanded clone; other rows omit it.

J gene: TRBJ1-4
clone size: -
V gene: TRBV5-4
D gene: -
CDR3 protein: CASGSQGKATNEKLFF
CDR3 DNA: TGTGCCAGCGGTAGTCAGGGAAAGGCAACTAATGAAAAACTGTTTTTT

J gene: TRBJ2-1
clone size: few
V gene: TRBV5-8
D gene: -
CDR3 protein: CASSLRIILPYNEQFF
CDR3 DNA: TGTGCCAGCAGCTTGAGAATCATTCTCCCCTACAATGAGCAGTTCTTC

J gene: TRBJ2-3
clone size: -
V gene: TRBV29-1
D gene: -
CDR3 protein: CSGRVRATTDTQYF
CDR3 DNA: TGCAGCGGGCGGGTCCGGGCAACCACAGATACGCAGTATTTT

J gene: TRBJ2-5
clone size: -
V gene: TRBV7-2
D gene: TRBD2
CDR3 protein: CASSLGLAGAETQYF
CDR3 DNA: TGTGCCAGCAGCTTAGGACTAGCGGGGGCAGAGACCCAGTACTTC

J gene: TRBJ2-7
clone size: few
V gene: TRBV29-1
D gene: TRBD1
CDR3 protein: CSASGTANTYEQYF
CDR3 DNA: TGCAGCGCCTCCGGGACAGCGAATACCTACGAGCAGTACTTC

J gene: TRBJ2-1
clone size: -
V gene: TRBV2
D gene: -
CDR3 protein: CASSPTRSYNEQFF
CDR3 DNA: TGTGCCAGCTCGCCGACAAGATCCTACAATGAGCAGTTCTTC

J gene: TRBJ2-7
clone size: -
V gene: TRBV7-2
D gene: TRBD2
CDR3 protein: CASSLAAGGTYEQYF
CDR3 DNA: TGTGCCAGCAGCTTAGCGGCGGGAGGGACCTACGAGCAGTACTTC

J gene: TRBJ2-2
clone size: -
V gene: TRBV10-3
D gene: TRBD1
CDR3 protein: CAISERDSPPTGELFF
CDR3 DNA: TGTGCCATCAGTGAAAGGGACAGCCCACCTACCGGGGAGCTGTTTTTT

J gene: TRBJ2-7
clone size: -
V gene: TRBV4-1
D gene: -
CDR3 protein: CASSQGDPRLYEQYF
CDR3 DNA: TGCGCCAGCAGCCAAGGGGACCCACGCCTCTACGAGCAGTACTTC

J gene: TRBJ2-3
clone size: -
V gene: TRBV13
D gene: TRBD2
CDR3 protein: CASSRSGADTQYF
CDR3 DNA: TGTGCCAGCAGCAGAAGCGGGGCAGATACGCAGTATTTT

J gene: TRBJ1-6
clone size: -
V gene: TRBV29-1
D gene: -
CDR3 protein: CSVDLSPLHF
CDR3 DNA: TGCAGCGTTGATTTATCACCCCTCCACTTT

J gene: TRBJ2-2
clone size: few
V gene: TRBV29-1
D gene: TRBD1
CDR3 protein: CSATGSTGELFF
CDR3 DNA: TGCAGCGCGACAGGGAGCACCGGGGAGCTGTTTTTT

J gene: TRBJ2-7
clone size: -
V gene: TRBV29-1
D gene: TRBD1
CDR3 protein: CSALTGHNEQYF
CDR3 DNA: TGCAGCGCTCTGACAGGGCATAACGAGCAGTACTTC

J gene: TRBJ2-4
clone size: -
V gene: TRBV18
D gene: -
CDR3 protein: CASSSAQEVIQYF
CDR3 DNA: TGTGCCAGCTCATCAGCTCAGGAGGTCATTCAGTACTTC

J gene: TRBJ1-1
clone size: -
V gene: TRBV5-1
D gene: TRBD1
CDR3 protein: CASSPQDRLNTEAFF
CDR3 DNA: TGCGCCAGCAGCCCACAGGACAGGCTGAACACTGAAGCTTTCTTT

J gene: TRBJ1-6
clone size: -
V gene: TRBV30
D gene: -
CDR3 protein: CAWSTGYNSPLHF
CDR3 DNA: TGTGCCTGGAGTACTGGATATAATTCACCCCTCCACTTT

J gene: TRBJ2-7
clone size: few
V gene: TRBV19
D gene: -
CDR3 protein: CASSIAGSDYEQYF
CDR3 DNA: TGTGCCAGTAGTATAGCAGGCTCGGATTACGAGCAGTACTTC

J gene: TRBJ2-5
clone size: few
V gene: TRBV9
D gene: -
CDR3 protein: CASSVALGGETQYF
CDR3 DNA: TGTGCCAGCAGCGTAGCTTTGGGGGGAGAGACCCAGTACTTC

J gene: TRBJ1-6
clone size: -
V gene: TRBV23-1
D gene: TRBD1
CDR3 protein: CASSQGQCNSPLHF
CDR3 DNA: TGCGCCAGCAGCCAGGGACAGTGTAATTCACCCCTCCACTTT

J gene: TRBJ2-4
clone size: -
V gene: TRBV18
D gene: -
CDR3 protein: CASSPSSTALAKNIQYF
CDR3 DNA: TGTGCCAGCTCTCCTAGCTCCACCGCTCTAGCCAAAAACATTCAGTACTTC

J gene: TRBJ2-1
clone size: few
V gene: TRBV7-9
D gene: -
CDR3 protein: CASSYRLESSYNEQFF
CDR3 DNA: TGTGCCAGCAGCTACCGGTTGGAGAGCTCCTACAATGAGCAGTTCTTC

J gene: TRBJ2-5
clone size: -
V gene: TRBV18
D gene: -
CDR3 protein: CASSPPGGLRETQYF
CDR3 DNA: TGTGCCAGCTCACCACCGGGGGGCCTGAGAGAGACCCAGTACTTC

J gene: TRBJ1-1
clone size: -
V gene: TRBV29-1
D gene: -
CDR3 protein: CSGRWGHGTEAFF
CDR3 DNA: TGCAGCGGCCGCTGGGGGCATGGCACTGAAGCTTTCTTT

J gene: TRBJ2-2
clone size: few
V gene: TRBV29-1
D gene: -
CDR3 protein: CSVVQPMNTGELFF
CDR3 DNA: TGCAGCGTTGTACAACCGATGAACACCGGGGAGCTGTTTTTT

J gene: TRBJ1-1
clone size: -
V gene: TRBV29-1
D gene: -
CDR3 protein: CSVANTEAFF
CDR3 DNA: TGCAGCGTGGCCAACACTGAAGCTTTCTTT

J gene: TRBJ2-1
clone size: -
V gene: TRBV9
D gene: -
CDR3 protein: CASSVQGSSYNEQFF
CDR3 DNA: TGTGCCAGCAGCGTACAGGGAAGCTCCTACAATGAGCAGTTCTTC

J gene: TRBJ2-5
clone size: once
V gene: TRBV6-6
D gene: -
CDR3 protein: CASSSIKETQYF
CDR3 DNA: TGTGCCAGCAGCTCAATTAAAGAGACCCAGTACTTC

J gene: TRBJ2-6
clone size: -
V gene: TRBV7-8
D gene: TRBD1
CDR3 protein: CASRSGQGALSGANVLTF
CDR3 DNA: TGTGCCAGCAGGTCTGGACAGGGGGCCTTATCTGGGGCCAACGTCCTGACTTTC

J gene: TRBJ2-4
clone size: -
V gene: TRBV11-2
D gene: -
CDR3 protein: CASSLDRAGIPSAKNIQYF
CDR3 DNA: TGTGCCAGCAGCTTAGATCGGGCTGGGATTCCCTCAGCCAAAAACATTCAGTACTTC

J gene: TRBJ2-7
clone size: -
V gene: TRBV7-9
D gene: TRBD1
CDR3 protein: CASSIRDRATYEQYF
CDR3 DNA: TGTGCCAGCAGCATCCGGGACAGGGCAACCTACGAGCAGTACTTC

J gene: TRBJ2-2
clone size: -
V gene: TRBV11-2
D gene: -
CDR3 protein: CASSLDITSGELFF
CDR3 DNA: TGTGCCAGCAGCTTAGATATTACGTCCGGGGAGCTGTTTTTT

J gene: TRBJ1-2
clone size: -
V gene: TRBV14
D gene: -
CDR3 protein: CASSPSLGYGYTF
CDR3 DNA: TGTGCCAGCAGCCCAAGCCTGGGCTATGGCTACACCTTC

J gene: TRBJ1-1
clone size: once
V gene: TRBV30
D gene: -
CDR3 protein: CAWCLGSPNTEAFF
CDR3 DNA: TGTGCCTGGTGTTTGGGTTCGCCGAACACTGAAGCTTTCTTT

J gene: TRBJ2-3
clone size: -
V gene: TRBV14
D gene: -
CDR3 protein: CASSRGLGSTQYF
CDR3 DNA: TGTGCCAGCAGCCGAGGCCTAGGGAGTACGCAGTATTTT

J gene: TRBJ2-2
clone size: -
V gene: TRBV2
D gene: TRBD1
CDR3 protein: CAGRQGTPNTGELFF
CDR3 DNA: TGTGCCGGTCGACAGGGCACCCCGAACACCGGGGAGCTGTTTTTT

J gene: TRBJ2-2
clone size: -
V gene: TRBV7-2
D gene: -
CDR3 protein: CASSSLHTGELFF
CDR3 DNA: TGTGCCAGCAGCTCACTTCACACCGGGGAGCTGTTTTTT

J gene: TRBJ2-5
clone size: few
V gene: TRBV11-2
D gene: TRBD2
CDR3 protein: CASSLGATSGGSETQYF
CDR3 DNA: TGTGCCAGCAGCTTAGGGGCGACTAGCGGGGGGTCAGAGACCCAGTACTTC

J gene: TRBJ1-5
clone size: -
V gene: TRBV9
D gene: -
CDR3 protein: CASSRGEGRQPQHF
CDR3 DNA: TGTGCCAGCAGCAGAGGAGAGGGGCGTCAGCCCCAGCATTTT